Listed below are T cell receptor beta chains from one sample, sequenced in a study of T cell responses to AZD1222 COVID-19 vaccine. Only in-frame clones appear in the TCRdb table, and some are missing; sequencing was by immunoSEQ multiplex PCR. This sample has roughly 160,000 clones, with 90% found just once. The sequences come from peripheral blood, collected on day 0 of AZD1222 vaccination. Receptors originate from an adult in good health. The CDR3 runs from the conserved cysteine through the conserved F or W. A D gene is named only where the DNA matches it firmly.

j_call v_call d_call cdr3_aa
TRBJ1-4 TRBV5-5 NA CASSPATRHEKLFF
TRBJ1-2 TRBV5-1 TRBD1 CASGPSGTDYGYTF
TRBJ2-3 TRBV28 NA CASRGASAGTDTQYF
TRBJ1-3 TRBV6-5 NA CASTQPGTDGNTIYF
TRBJ1-2 TRBV2 NA CASSGGGSYYGYTF
TRBJ1-5 TRBV27 NA CASKTIGGSGPQHF
TRBJ1-3 TRBV5-1 NA CASSPTGDAAGNTIYF
TRBJ2-5 TRBV2 TRBD1 CASSDGQGGVETQYF
TRBJ1-2 TRBV5-8 NA CASSLAGQLIYGYTF
TRBJ1-6 TRBV5-4 NA CASSLTASYNSPLHF
TRBJ1-3 TRBV5-1 NA CASSLLSGGSGNTIYF
TRBJ2-1 TRBV19 NA CASSIAGAYSYNEQFF
TRBJ2-3 TRBV6-6 NA CASRGLSSTDTQYF
TRBJ1-5 TRBV7-2 NA CASSLSGYQPQHF
TRBJ1-1 TRBV6-6 TRBD1 CASSDRENTEAFF
TRBJ1-4 TRBV7-2 NA CASSIRLGGGEKLFF
TRBJ2-2 TRBV12-3/TRBV12-4 NA CASQRENTGELFF
TRBJ1-2 TRBV5-8 NA CASSPTRGYTF
TRBJ2-2 TRBV6-5 NA CASSSPGSTGELFF
TRBJ1-3 TRBV7-9 NA CASASRNTIYF
TRBJ1-5 TRBV19 NA CASSIKSGTPRWPQHF
TRBJ1-4 TRBV6-6 NA CASRSSEKLFF
TRBJ1-6 TRBV6-5 NA CAIRQLHNSPLHF
TRBJ1-2 TRBV28 NA CASSPGPLGYTF
TRBJ1-1 TRBV7-2 NA CASSLVENTEAFF
TRBJ1-6 TRBV2 TRBD1 CASSVRGASSYNSPLHF
TRBJ1-6 TRBV12-3/TRBV12-4 NA CASTPRGNSPLHF
TRBJ1-1 TRBV27 NA CASGRGQGNTEAFF